This TCR beta chain originates from a study of T cells in Graves' hyperthyroidism and ophthalmopathy. The source material, RNA transcripts, was used to amplify TCR beta CDR3 regions. Initially, a first-round RT-PCR of the TCR CDR3 employed the HTBI primer set. Each CDR3 protein is one row after TCRdb ran MiXCR on the multiplex PCR reads. The table lists roughly 660,000 distinct CDR3 sequences, 17% of them singletons. This clonotype came up many times. This CDR3 comprises 14 residues. Germline lookup yields CDR1 MDHEN and CDR2 SYDVKM. The trim removed 7 bases at V and 0 bases at J, leaving 6 bases unmatched.

Sequenced input: blood. The V call is TRBV28, the J call TRBJ2-7; 7 bases map to TRBD2. The receptor was isolated from a man aged 50 to 59 with Graves' hyperthyroidism. CDR3 sequence reads: CASKGGGPSYEQYF. DNA of the CDR3: TGTGCCAGCAAAGGCGGGGGACCCTCCTACGAGCAGTACTTC.